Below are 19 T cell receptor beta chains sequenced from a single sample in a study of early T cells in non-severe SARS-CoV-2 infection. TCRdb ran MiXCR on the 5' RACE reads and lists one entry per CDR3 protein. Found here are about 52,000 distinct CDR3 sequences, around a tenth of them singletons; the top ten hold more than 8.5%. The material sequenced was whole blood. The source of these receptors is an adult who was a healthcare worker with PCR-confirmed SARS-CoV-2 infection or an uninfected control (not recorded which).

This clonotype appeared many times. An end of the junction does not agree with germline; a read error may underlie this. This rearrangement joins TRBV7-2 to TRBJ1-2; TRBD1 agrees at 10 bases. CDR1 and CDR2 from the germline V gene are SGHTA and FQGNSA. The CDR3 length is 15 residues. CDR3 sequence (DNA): TGTGCCAGCAGCTTAGGACAGGGGGCTAAGTATGGCTACACCTTC. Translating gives CASSLGQGAKYGYTF.

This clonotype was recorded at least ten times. The CDR3 is CSGQDYGVSYNEQFF. Here the CDR3 DNA reads TGCAGTGGGCAGGACTATGGGGTATCCTACAATGAGCAGTTCTTC. The V gene is TRBV20-1, the J gene TRBJ2-1, with D perhaps TRBD2 (6 bases). Germline V CDR1 and CDR2: DFQATT, SNEGSKA (reference sequence). V was clipped by 7 bases and J by 1 base, with 17 bases between them. The CDR3 spans 15 residues.

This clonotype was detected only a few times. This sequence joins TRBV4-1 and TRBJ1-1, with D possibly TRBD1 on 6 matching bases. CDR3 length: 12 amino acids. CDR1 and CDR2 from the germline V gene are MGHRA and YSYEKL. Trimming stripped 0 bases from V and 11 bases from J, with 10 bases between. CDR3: CASSQEPGEAFF. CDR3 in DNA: TGCGCCAGCAGCCAAGAACCAGGGGAGGCTTTCTTT.

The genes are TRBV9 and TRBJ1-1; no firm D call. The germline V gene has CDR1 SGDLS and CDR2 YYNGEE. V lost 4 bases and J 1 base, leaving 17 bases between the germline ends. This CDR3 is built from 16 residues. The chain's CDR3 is CASSPVVRTENTEAFF. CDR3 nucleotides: TGTGCCAGCAGCCCCGTGGTACGAACAGAGAACACTGAAGCTTTCTTT. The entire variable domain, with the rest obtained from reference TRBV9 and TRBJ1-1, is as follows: DSGVTQTPKHLITATGQRVTLRCSPRSGDLSVYWYQQSLDQGLQFLIQYYNGEERAKGNILERFSAQQFPDLHSELNLSSLELGDSALYFCASSPVVRTENTEAFFGQGTRLTVV.

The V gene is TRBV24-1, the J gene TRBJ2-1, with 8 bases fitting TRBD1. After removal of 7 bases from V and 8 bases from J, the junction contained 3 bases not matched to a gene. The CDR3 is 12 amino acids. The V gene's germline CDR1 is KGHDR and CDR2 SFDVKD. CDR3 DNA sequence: TGTGCCACCAGAGACAGGGGCGATGAGCAGTTCTTC. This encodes CATRDRGDEQFF.

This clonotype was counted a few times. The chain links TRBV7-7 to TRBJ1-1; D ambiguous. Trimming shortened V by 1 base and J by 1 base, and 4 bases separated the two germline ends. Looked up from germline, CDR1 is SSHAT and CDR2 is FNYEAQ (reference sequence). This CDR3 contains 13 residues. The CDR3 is CASSLEKNTEAFF. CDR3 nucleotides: TGTGCCAGCAGCTTAGAAAAGAACACTGAAGCTTTCTTT.

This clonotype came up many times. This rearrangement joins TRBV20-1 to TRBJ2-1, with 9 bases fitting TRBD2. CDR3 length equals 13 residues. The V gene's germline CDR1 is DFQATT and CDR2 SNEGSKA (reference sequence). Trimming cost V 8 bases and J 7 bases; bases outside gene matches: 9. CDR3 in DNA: TGCAGTCATCAGCGGGGGGCTTCGAATGAGCAGTTCTTC. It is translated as CSHQRGASNEQFF.

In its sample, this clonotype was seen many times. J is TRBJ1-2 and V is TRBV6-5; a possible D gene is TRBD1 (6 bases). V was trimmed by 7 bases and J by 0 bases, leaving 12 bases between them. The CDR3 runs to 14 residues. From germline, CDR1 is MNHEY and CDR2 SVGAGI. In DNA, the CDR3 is TGTGCCAGCAAGACAGGAGAAGCTAACTATGGCTACACCTTC. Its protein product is CASKTGEANYGYTF.

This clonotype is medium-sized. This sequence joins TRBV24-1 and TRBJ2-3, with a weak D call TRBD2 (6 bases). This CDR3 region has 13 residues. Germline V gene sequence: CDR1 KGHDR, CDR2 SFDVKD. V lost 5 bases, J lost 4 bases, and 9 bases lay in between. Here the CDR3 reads CATSAGASDTQYF. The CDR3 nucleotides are TGTGCCACCAGTGCGGGAGCGTCAGATACGCAGTATTTT.

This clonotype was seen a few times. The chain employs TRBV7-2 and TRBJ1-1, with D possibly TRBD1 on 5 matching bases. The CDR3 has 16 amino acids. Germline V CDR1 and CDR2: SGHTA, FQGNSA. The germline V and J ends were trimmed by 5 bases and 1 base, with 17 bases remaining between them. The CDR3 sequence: CASSPTGGQRNTEAFF. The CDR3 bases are TGTGCCAGCAGCCCCACTGGCGGACAAAGGAACACTGAAGCTTTCTTT.

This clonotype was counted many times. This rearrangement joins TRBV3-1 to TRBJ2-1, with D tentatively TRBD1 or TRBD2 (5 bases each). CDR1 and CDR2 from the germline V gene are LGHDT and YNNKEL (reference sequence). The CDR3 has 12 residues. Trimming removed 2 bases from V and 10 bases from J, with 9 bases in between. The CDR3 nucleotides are TGTGCCAGCAGCCAAACAAGGGACGAGCAGTTCTTC. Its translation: CASSQTRDEQFF.

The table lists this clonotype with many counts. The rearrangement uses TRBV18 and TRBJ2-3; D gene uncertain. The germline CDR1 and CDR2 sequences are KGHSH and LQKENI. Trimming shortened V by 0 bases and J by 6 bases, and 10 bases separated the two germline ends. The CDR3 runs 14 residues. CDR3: CASSPPIPADTQYF. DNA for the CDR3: TGTGCCAGCTCACCACCCATCCCAGCCGATACGCAGTATTTT.

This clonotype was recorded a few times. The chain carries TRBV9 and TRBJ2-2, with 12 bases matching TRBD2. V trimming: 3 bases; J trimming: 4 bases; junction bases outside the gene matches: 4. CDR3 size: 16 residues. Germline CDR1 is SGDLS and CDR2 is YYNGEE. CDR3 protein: CASSAPLAGGTGELFF. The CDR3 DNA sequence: TGTGCCAGCAGCGCCCCACTAGCGGGAGGCACCGGGGAGCTGTTTTTT.

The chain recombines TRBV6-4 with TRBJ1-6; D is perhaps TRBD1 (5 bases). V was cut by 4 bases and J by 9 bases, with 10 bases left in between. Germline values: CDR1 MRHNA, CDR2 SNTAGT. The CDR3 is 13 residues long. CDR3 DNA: TGTGCCAGCAGTGCTGGCGGGGGTTCACCCCTCCACTTT. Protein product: CASSAGGGSPLHF.

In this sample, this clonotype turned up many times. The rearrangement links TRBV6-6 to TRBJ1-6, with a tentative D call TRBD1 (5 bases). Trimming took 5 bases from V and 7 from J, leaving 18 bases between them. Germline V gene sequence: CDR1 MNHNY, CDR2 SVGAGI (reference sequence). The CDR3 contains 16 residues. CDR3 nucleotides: TGTGCCAGCAGTCCCATGGGGGGTACCGCCAATTCACCCCTCCACTTT. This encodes CASSPMGGTANSPLHF.

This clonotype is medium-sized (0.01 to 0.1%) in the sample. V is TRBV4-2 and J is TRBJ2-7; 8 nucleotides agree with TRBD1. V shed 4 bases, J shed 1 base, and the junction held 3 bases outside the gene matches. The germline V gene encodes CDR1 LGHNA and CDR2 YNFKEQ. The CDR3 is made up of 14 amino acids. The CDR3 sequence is CASSPDRGSYEQYF. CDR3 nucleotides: TGTGCCAGCAGCCCCGACAGGGGTTCCTACGAGCAGTACTTC.

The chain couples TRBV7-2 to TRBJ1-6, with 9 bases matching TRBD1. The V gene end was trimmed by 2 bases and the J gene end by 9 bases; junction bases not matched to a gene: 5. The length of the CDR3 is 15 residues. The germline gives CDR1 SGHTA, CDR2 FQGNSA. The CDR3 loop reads CASSLQTGGASPLHF. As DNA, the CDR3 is TGTGCCAGCAGCTTACAGACAGGGGGTGCTTCACCCCTCCACTTT.

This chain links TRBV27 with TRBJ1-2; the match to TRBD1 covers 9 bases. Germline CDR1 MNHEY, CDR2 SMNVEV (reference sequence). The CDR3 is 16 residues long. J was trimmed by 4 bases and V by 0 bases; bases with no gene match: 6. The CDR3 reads CASSLSPGQGAYGYTF. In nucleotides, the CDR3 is TGTGCCAGCAGTTTATCTCCGGGACAGGGAGCCTATGGCTACACCTTC.

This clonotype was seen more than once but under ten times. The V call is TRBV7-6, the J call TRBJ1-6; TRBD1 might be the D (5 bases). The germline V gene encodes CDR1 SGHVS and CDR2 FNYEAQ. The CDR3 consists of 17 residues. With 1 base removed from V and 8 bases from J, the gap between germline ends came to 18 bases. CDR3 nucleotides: TGTGCCAGCAGCTTAGAGGGAGTCTCGGGGACTTATTCACCCCTCCACTTT. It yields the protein CASSLEGVSGTYSPLHF.